Following are 12 T cell receptor beta chains from one sample sequenced in a study of T cell responses to AZD1222 COVID-19 vaccine. Method: immunoSEQ multiplex PCR; TCRdb's copy keeps in-frame clones and lacks some. The sample contains under 140,000 clones, 70% to 90% of which appear only once. The sequencing here drew on peripheral blood, taken on day 0 of AZD1222 vaccination. The receptors were sampled from an adult in good health.

This chain uses TRBV5-1 with TRBJ2-7; TRBD1 aligns across 8 bases. Germline V gene sequence: CDR1 SGHRS, CDR2 YFSETQ. There are 14 residues in the CDR3. V gave up 8 bases and J gave up 4 bases; unmatched junction bases: 11. Here the CDR3 reads CASSGGPQTYEQYF. The DNA of the CDR3 is TGCGCCAGTTCAGGGGGCCCCCAAACTTACGAGCAGTACTTC. Using reference TRBV5-1 and TRBJ2-7 for the parts outside the CDR3, the full variable domain is KAGVTQTPRYLIKTRGQQVTLSCSPISGHRSVSWYQQTPGQGLQFLFEYFSETQRNKGNFPGRFSGRQFSNSRSEMNVSTLELGDSALYLCASSGGPQTYEQYFGPGTRLTVT.

V is TRBV15 and J is TRBJ2-2; 12 nucleotides agree with TRBD2. The CDR3 runs to 15 residues. Germline V CDR1 and CDR2: LNHNV, YYDKDF (reference sequence). J gave up 13 bases and V 0 bases, and 6 bases lay outside the gene matches. The DNA for the CDR3 is TGTGCCACCAGCAGAGAACTAGCGGGAGGCGGCAGGCTGTTTTTT. As protein: CATSRELAGGGRLFF.

The chain has TRBV10-1 and TRBJ2-2, with 8 bases matching TRBD2. Germline CDR1 WNHNN, CDR2 SYGVQD (reference sequence). V lost 3 bases and J lost 5; bases outside the gene matches: 5. CDR3 length equals 15 residues. The CDR3 bases are TGCGCCAGCAGTGAAACTAGCGGCCTAACCGGGGAGCTGTTTTTT. Its translation is CASSETSGLTGELFF.

The rearrangement joins TRBV3-1 (or the pseudogene TRBV3-2) to TRBJ2-5; possibly TRBD1 for D (6 bases). Between the trimmed V and J ends, which lost 3 bases and 5 bases, there was a span of 13 bases. CDR1 is LGHDT and CDR2 is YNNKEL in the germline V gene (reference sequence). The CDR3 consists of 14 residues. In DNA, the CDR3 is TGTGCCAGCAGCCATAAACAGGGCCCGGAGACCCAGTACTTC. Protein product: CASSHKQGPETQYF.

The chain uses TRBV30 and TRBJ1-2, with D possibly matching TRBD1 (6 bases). The CDR3 runs 15 residues. CDR1 and CDR2 (germline): GTSNPN, SVGIG (reference sequence). Trimming cost V 0 bases and J 2 bases, with 13 bases left between them. This CDR3 is CAWSVHRTVNYGYTF. The CDR3 region has the DNA TGTGCCTGGAGTGTACATCGGACAGTGAACTATGGCTACACCTTC.

The J gene is TRBJ1-2, the V gene TRBV28; D gene ambiguous. Germline V gives CDR1 MDHEN, CDR2 SYDVKM. The ends were cut back, 6 bases at V and 4 bases at J, with 12 bases in the middle. CDR3 length: 13 residues. As DNA, the CDR3 is TGTGCCAGCAGGACACAGCTTCCCTATGGCTACACCTTC. It yields the protein CASRTQLPYGYTF.

This clone was detected a few times. The rearrangement uses TRBV12-1 and TRBJ2-3; the table assigns TRBD2, which was not confirmed against the DNA. TRBV12-1 is a pseudogene. The CDR3 has 16 amino acids. This CDR3 is CANPPLKRSSTDTQYF. The DNA of the CDR3 is TGTGCCAACCCCCCCCTCAAGCGGAGTTCCACAGATACGCAGTATTTT.

The chain carries TRBV28 and TRBJ2-1; either TRBD1 or TRBD2 may supply D (6 bases each). This CDR3 has 17 residues. Germline values: CDR1 MDHEN, CDR2 SYDVKM. V was clipped by 6 bases and J by 2 bases, with 20 bases between them. The CDR3 here is CASSPGEWSGPYNEQFF. CDR3 bases: TGTGCCAGCAGCCCAGGGGAGTGGAGCGGGCCCTACAATGAGCAGTTCTTC.

The chain employs TRBV3-1 (or the pseudogene TRBV3-2) and TRBJ2-1; 7 bases map to TRBD2. V shed 2 bases, J shed 5 bases, and the junction held 3 bases outside the gene matches. Germline values: CDR1 LGHDT, CDR2 YNNKEL (reference sequence). The CDR3 has 14 amino acids. The CDR3 sequence: CASSQLSGNNEQFF. The DNA for the CDR3 is TGTGCCAGCAGCCAATTAAGCGGGAACAATGAGCAGTTCTTC.

The CDR3 reads CASSPGYWSSGSSYNEQFF. CDR3 sequence (DNA): TGTGCCAGCAGCCCAGGGTATTGGAGTAGCGGGAGTTCCTACAATGAGCAGTTCTTC. This chain joins TRBV9 and TRBJ2-1; 9 nucleotides match TRBD2. V trimming: 4 bases; J trimming: 1 base; junction bases outside the gene matches: 15. This CDR3 region has 19 residues. CDR1 is SGDLS and CDR2 is YYNGEE in the germline V gene.

This rearrangement joins TRBV2 to TRBJ1-5, with 9 bases fitting TRBD1. CDR3 size: 17 residues. The germline gives CDR1 SNHLY, CDR2 FYNNEI. The junction had 12 bases not matched to a gene; V was cut back by 7 bases and J by 2 bases. The CDR3 spells CASMNEPGQGGNQPQHF. The DNA of the CDR3 is TGTGCCAGCATGAATGAACCGGGACAGGGAGGCAATCAGCCCCAGCATTTT.

The chain couples TRBV28 to TRBJ2-7, with TRBD1 matching over 7 bases. V lost 2 bases to trimming and J lost 5 bases; unmatched junction nucleotides: 9. Germline CDR1 and CDR2: MDHEN and SYDVKM. The CDR3 spans 15 residues. CDR3 sequence: CASSLIAGGKNEQYF. DNA of the CDR3: TGTGCCAGCAGTTTAATCGCAGGGGGAAAGAACGAGCAGTACTTC.